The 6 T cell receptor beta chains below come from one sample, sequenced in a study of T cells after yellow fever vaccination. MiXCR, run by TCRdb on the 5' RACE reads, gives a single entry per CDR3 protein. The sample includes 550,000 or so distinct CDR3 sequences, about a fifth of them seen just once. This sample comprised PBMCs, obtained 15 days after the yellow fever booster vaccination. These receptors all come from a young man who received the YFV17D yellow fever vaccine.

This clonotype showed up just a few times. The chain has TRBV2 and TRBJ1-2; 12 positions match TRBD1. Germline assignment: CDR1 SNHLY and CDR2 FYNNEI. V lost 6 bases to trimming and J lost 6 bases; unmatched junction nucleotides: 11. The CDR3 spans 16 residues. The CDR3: CASSEVRGQGAHGYTF. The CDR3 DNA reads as TGTGCCAGCAGCGAGGTTAGGGGACAGGGGGCCCATGGCTACACCTTC. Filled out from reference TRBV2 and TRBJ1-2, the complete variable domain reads EPEVTQTPSHQVTQMGQEVILRCVPISNHLYFYWYRQILGQKVEFLVSFYNNEISEKSEIFDDQFSVERPDGSNFTLKIRSTKLEDSAMYFCASSEVRGQGAHGYTFGSGTRLTVV.

The chain's CDR3 is CATSVTGASTDTQYF. For the CDR3, the DNA is TGTGCCACCAGTGTGACAGGGGCTAGCACAGATACGCAGTATTTT. The chain employs TRBV24-1 and TRBJ2-3; 8 bases map to TRBD1. Trimming removed 5 bases from V and 0 bases from J; junction bases left unmatched: 3. Per the germline V gene, CDR1 is KGHDR and CDR2 is SFDVKD. CDR3 size: 15 residues.

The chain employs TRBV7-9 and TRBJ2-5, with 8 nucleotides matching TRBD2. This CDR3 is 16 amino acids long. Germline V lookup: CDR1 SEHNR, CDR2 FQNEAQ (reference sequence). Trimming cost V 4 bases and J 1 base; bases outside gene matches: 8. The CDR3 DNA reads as TGTGCCAGCAGCTCCTCCTCGCGGGGGGTCCAAGAGACCCAGTACTTC. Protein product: CASSSSSRGVQETQYF.

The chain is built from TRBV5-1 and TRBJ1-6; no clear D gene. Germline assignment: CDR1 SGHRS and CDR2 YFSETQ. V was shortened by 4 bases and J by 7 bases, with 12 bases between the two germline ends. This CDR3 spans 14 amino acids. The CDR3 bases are TGCGCCAGCAGCCCCGCAGGAACCAATTCACCCCTCCACTTT. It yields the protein CASSPAGTNSPLHF. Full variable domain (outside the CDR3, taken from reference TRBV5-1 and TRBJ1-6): KAGVTQTPRYLIKTRGQQVTLSCSPISGHRSVSWYQQTPGQGLQFLFEYFSETQRNKGNFPGRFSGRQFSNSRSEMNVSTLELGDSALYLCASSPAGTNSPLHFGNGTRLTVT.

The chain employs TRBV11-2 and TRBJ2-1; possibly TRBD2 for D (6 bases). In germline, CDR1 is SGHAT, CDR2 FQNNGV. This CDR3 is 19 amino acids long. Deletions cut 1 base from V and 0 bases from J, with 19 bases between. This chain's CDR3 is CASSLGKILAGSSYNEQFF. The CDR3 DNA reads TGTGCCAGCAGCTTAGGAAAAATACTAGCCGGGAGCTCCTACAATGAGCAGTTCTTC.

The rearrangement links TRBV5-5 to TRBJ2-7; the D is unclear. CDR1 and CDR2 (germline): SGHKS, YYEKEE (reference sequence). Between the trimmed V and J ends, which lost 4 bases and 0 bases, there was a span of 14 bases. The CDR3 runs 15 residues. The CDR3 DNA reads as TGTGCCAGCAGCACGGAACCTATCCCCTCCTACGAGCAGTACTTC. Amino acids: CASSTEPIPSYEQYF.